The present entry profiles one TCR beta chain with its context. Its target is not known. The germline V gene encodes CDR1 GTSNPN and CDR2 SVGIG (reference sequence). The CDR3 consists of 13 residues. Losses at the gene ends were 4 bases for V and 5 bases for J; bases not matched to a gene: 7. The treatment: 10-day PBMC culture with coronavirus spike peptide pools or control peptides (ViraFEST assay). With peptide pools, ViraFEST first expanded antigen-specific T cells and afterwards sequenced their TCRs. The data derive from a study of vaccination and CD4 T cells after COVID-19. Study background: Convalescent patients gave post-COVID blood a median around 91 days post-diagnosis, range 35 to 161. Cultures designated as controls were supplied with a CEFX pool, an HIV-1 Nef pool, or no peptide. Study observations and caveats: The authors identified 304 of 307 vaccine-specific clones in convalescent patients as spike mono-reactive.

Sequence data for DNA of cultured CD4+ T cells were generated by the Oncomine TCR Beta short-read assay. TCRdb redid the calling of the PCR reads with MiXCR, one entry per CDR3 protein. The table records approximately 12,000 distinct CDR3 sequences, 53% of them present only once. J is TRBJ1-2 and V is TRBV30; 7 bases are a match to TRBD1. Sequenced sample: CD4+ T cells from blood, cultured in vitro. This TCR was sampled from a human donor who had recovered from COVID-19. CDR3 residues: CAWNSGQSYGYTF. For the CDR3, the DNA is TGTGCCTGGAATTCGGGACAGAGTTATGGCTACACCTTC.